This TCR beta chain was obtained from a study of T cells in tuberculosis. The study, taken as a whole, reports: Low-affinity CD1B-GMM tetramer-binding T cells may have been missed.

Thawed, overnight-rested PBMC were stained with GMM-loaded CD1B tetramer, viability dye and anti-CD3, then sorted. C32 glucose monomycolate from Rhodococcus equi was loaded onto the CD1B tetramers. Tetramer-sorted PBMC had been CD14 monocyte-depleted before freezing. Tetramer-negative cells, approximately 110,000 per donor, were also sorted. Measured with immunoSEQ multiplex PCR; TCRdb has only the in-frame clones, and not every one. Among about 54,000 clones listed, roughly 86% were seen once. CDR3 size: 13 residues. Per germline, CDR1 MDHEN and CDR2 SYDVKM. V was shortened by 6 bases and J by 5 bases, with 14 bases between the two germline ends.

The V call is TRBV28, the J call TRBJ2-7; D possibly corresponds to TRBD1 (6 bases). The receptor comes from an adult woman with latent tuberculosis. Sequencing used CD1b-GMM tetramer-negative cells sorted from PBMCs. The CDR3, as DNA: TGTGCCAGCAGGATCGGACAGCACAACGAGCAGTACTTC. Protein: CASRIGQHNEQYF.